Listed below are T cell receptor beta chains from one sample, sequenced in a study of T cell responses to AZD1222 COVID-19 vaccine. Profiling relied on immunoSEQ multiplex PCR, and the TCRdb table lists in-frame clones only, not all of them. Of approximately 260,000 clones in the sample, 80% to 95% are singletons; the top ten hold less than 0.6%. The sample here was peripheral blood, taken on day 0 of AZD1222 vaccination. The receptors stem from an adult in good health. The CDR3 runs from the conserved cysteine through the conserved F or W. A D gene is named only where the DNA matches it firmly. The size entry is marked missing in some rows and otherwise reads once, few, many or a size class.

j_call v_call d_call clone_size cdr3_aa cdr3_nt
TRBJ1-5 TRBV2 TRBD1 - CASTGTVPNQPQHF TGTGCCAGCACCGGGACAGTCCCCAATCAGCCCCAGCATTTT
TRBJ2-1 TRBV7-9 - - CASSLSVRANEQFF TGTGCCAGCAGCCTTAGCGTGCGGGCCAATGAGCAGTTCTTC
TRBJ2-3 TRBV6-1 TRBD1 once CASSDWGQGGTDTQYF TGTGCCAGCAGTGACTGGGGACAGGGGGGCACAGATACGCAGTATTTT
TRBJ1-5 TRBV12-3/TRBV12-4 TRBD1 - CASRTGVNQPQHF TGTGCCAGCAGAACAGGGGTAAATCAGCCCCAGCATTTT
TRBJ2-2 TRBV27 - few CASSLRGSRTGELFF TGTGCCAGCAGTTTACGGGGTAGCCGTACCGGGGAGCTGTTTTTT
TRBJ2-5 TRBV7-2 - - CASSPRSGGRETQYF TGTGCCAGCAGCCCGCGGTCCGGGGGGCGGGAGACCCAGTACTTC
TRBJ1-1 TRBV19 - - CASTDGRENTEAFF TGTGCCAGTACCGATGGCAGGGAGAACACTGAAGCTTTCTTT
TRBJ2-7 TRBV7-2 TRBD1 - CASSGLGTGVYEQYF TGTGCCAGCAGCGGCCTTGGCACAGGGGTTTACGAGCAGTACTTC
TRBJ1-1 TRBV10-3 - - CAIHPGTGAYSSAFF TGTGCCATTCATCCCGGGACGGGAGCTTATTCCAGCGCTTTCTTT
TRBJ1-1 TRBV10-3 - once CAISETGQNTEAFF TGTGCCATCAGTGAGACAGGGCAAAACACTGAAGCTTTCTTT
TRBJ2-3 TRBV6-2/TRBV6-3 TRBD1 - CASSPFGQGSTDTQYF TGTGCCAGCAGCCCTTTTGGACAGGGGAGCACAGATACGCAGTATTTT
TRBJ1-4 TRBV12-3/TRBV12-4 - - CASSFPGNEKLFF TGTGCCAGCAGTTTTCCAGGGAATGAAAAACTGTTTTTT